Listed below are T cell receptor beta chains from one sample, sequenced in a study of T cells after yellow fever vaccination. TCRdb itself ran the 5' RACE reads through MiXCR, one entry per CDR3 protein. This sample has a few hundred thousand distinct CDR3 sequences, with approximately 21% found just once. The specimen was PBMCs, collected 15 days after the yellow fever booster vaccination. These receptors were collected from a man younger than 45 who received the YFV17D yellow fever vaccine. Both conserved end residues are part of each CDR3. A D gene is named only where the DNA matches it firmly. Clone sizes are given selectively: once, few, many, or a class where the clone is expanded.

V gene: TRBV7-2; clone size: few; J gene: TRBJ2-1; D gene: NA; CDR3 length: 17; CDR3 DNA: TGTGCCAGCAGCTTGGAGTGGGAGAAAGTTGGCTACAATGAGCAGTTCTTC; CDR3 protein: CASSLEWEKVGYNEQFF
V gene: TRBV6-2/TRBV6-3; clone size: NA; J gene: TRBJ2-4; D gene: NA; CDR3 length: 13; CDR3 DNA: TGTGCCAGCAGTACCACAGCCAAAAACATTCAGTACTTC; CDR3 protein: CASSTTAKNIQYF
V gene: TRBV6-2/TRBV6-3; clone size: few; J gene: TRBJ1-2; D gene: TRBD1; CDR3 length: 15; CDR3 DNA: TGTGCCAGCAGAGCTACAGGGGACAGAAACTATGGCTACACCTTC; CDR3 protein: CASRATGDRNYGYTF
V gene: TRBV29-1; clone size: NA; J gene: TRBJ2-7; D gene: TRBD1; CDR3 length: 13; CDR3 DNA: TGCAGCGCAATTGGAGACAGGGCCTACGAGCAGTACTTC; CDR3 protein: CSAIGDRAYEQYF
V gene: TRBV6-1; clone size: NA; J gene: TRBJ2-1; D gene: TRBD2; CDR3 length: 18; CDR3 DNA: TGTGCCAGCAGTGAATTCTCCGCCGGACTAGCGGGAGACAATGAGCAGTTCTTC; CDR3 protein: CASSEFSAGLAGDNEQFF
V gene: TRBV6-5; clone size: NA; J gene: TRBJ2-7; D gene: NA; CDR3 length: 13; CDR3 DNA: TGTGCCAGCAGCCTACTCCACAGGGTCGAGCAGTACTTC; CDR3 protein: CASSLLHRVEQYF
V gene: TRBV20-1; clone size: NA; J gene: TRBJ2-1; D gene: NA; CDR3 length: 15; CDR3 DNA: TGCAGTGCCCCGGCCGGGGGGCGATTCTACAATGAGCAGTTCTTC; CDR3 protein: CSAPAGGRFYNEQFF
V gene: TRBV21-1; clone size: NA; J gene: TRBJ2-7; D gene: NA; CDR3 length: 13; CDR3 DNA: TGTGCCAGGGAGACTAGCGGATCCTACGAGCAGTACTTC; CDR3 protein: CARETSGSYEQYF
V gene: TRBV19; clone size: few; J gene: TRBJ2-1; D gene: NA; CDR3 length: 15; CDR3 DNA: TGTGCCAGTAGTACCCACTTTAGCTCCTACAATGAGCAGTTCTTC; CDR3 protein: CASSTHFSSYNEQFF
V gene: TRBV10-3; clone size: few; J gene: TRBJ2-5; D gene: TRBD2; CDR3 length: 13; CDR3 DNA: TGTGCCTCGAAAGCGGGAGACCCAGAGACCCAGTACTTC; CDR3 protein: CASKAGDPETQYF
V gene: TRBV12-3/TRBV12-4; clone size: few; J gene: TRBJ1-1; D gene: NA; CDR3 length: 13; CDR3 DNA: TGTGCCAGCAGTTTGGGCATTAACACTGAAGCTTTCTTT; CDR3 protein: CASSLGINTEAFF
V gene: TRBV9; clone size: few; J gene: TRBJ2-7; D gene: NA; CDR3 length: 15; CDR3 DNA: TGTGCCAGCAGAGGACAGAGGGGGGCTTGTTACGAGCAGTACTTC; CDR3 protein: CASRGQRGACYEQYF
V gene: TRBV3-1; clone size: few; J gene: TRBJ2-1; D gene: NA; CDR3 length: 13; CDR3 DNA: TGTGCCAGCAGCCAATCAAGAGTGATTGAGCAGTTCTTC; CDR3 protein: CASSQSRVIEQFF
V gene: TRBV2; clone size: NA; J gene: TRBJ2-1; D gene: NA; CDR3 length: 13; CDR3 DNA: TGTGCCAGCAAACCGGGCCCTGGGAGTGAGCAGTTCTTC; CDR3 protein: CASKPGPGSEQFF
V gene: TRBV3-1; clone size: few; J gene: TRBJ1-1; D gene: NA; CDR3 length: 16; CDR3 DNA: TGTGCCAGCAGCCAAGATAGTGTACAGGCAAACACTGAAGCTTTCTTT; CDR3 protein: CASSQDSVQANTEAFF
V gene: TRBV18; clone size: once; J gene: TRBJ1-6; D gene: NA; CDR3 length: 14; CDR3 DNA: TGTGCCAGCTCACCTTCGACTGGTACGGCACCCCTCCACTTT; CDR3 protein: CASSPSTGTAPLHF
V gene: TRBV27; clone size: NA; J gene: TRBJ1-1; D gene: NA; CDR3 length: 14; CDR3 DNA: TGTGCCAGCAGTGGAAGCCTAGGTGGGAATGAAGCTTTCTTT; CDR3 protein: CASSGSLGGNEAFF
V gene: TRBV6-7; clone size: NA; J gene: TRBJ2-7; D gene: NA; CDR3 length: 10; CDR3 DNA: TGTGCCACCACAGGGAGATCTCAGTACTTC; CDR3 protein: CATTGRSQYF
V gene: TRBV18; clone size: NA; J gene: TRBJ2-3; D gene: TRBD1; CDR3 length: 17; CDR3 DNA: TGTGCCAGCTCAAGAGGACAGGGCCAAACTAGCACAGATACGCAGTATTTT; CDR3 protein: CASSRGQGQTSTDTQYF
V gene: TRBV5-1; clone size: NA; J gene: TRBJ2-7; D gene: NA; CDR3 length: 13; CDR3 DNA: TGCGCCAGCAGCTTACAAAGCAGGGGCGAGCAGTACTTC; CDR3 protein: CASSLQSRGEQYF
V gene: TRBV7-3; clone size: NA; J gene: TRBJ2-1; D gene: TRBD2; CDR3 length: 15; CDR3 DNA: TGTGCCAGCAGCCCAGAGGGACTAGCCTACAATGAGCAGTTCTTC; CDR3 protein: CASSPEGLAYNEQFF
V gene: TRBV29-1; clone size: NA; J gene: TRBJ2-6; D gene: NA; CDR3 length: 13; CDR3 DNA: TGCAGCGTTGATCCTACTGGGGCCAACGTCCTGACTTTC; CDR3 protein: CSVDPTGANVLTF
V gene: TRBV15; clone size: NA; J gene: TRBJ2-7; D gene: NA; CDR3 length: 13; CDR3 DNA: TGTGCCACCAGCAGTGAGAGAGGGCACGAGCAGTACTTC; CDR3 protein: CATSSERGHEQYF
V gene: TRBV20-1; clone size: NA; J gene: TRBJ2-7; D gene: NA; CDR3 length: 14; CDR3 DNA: TGCAGTGCTAGGCCTGGTGGGAGCTCCTACGAGCAGTACTTC; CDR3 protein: CSARPGGSSYEQYF
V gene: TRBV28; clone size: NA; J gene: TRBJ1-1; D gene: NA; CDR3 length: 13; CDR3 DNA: TGTGCCAGCAGTCCCCATTCGAACACTGAAGCTTTCTTT; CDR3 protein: CASSPHSNTEAFF
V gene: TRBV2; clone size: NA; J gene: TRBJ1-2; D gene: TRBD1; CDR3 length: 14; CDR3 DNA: TGTGCCACCAGAGGGGGGCAGGGGGCCTTTGGCTACACCTTC; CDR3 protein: CATRGGQGAFGYTF
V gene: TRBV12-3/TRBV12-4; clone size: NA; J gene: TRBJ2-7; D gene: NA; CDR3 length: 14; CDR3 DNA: TGTGCCAGCAGTTTAGTAGGGTCTTCCCACGAGCAGTACTTC; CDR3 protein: CASSLVGSSHEQYF
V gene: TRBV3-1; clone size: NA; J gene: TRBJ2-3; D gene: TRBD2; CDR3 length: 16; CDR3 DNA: TGTGCCAGCAGCCCTTTGGGCAGCGGGGACACAGATACGCAGTATTTT; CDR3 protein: CASSPLGSGDTDTQYF
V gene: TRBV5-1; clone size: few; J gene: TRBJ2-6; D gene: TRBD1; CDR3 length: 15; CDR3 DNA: TGCGCCAGCAGCCGGGGACAGGCTGGGGCCAACGTCCTGACTTTC; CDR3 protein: CASSRGQAGANVLTF
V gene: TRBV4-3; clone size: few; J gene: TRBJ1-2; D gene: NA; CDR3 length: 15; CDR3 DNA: TGCGCCAGCAGCCAAGTAGAAGGCCAGTCCTATGGCTACACCTTC; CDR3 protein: CASSQVEGQSYGYTF
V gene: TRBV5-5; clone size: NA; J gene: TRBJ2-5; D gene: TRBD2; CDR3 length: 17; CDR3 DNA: TGTGCCAGCAGCTTGGGGGTAGCGGGAGTGGAGGAGGAGACCCAGTACTTC; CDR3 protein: CASSLGVAGVEEETQYF
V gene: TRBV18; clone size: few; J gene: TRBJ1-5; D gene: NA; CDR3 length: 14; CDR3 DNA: TGTGCCAGCTCAATTACGGAAAACAATCAGCCCCAGCATTTT; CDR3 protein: CASSITENNQPQHF
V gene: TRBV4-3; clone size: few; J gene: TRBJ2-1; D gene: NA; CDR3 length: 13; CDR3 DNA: TGCGCCAGCAGCCCGCACGACCCGAATGAGCAGTTCTTC; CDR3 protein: CASSPHDPNEQFF
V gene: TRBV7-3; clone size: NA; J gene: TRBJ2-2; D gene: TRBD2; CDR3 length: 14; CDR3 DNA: TGTGCCAGCAGGGCAGCGGGATGGGCCGGGGAGCTGTTTTTT; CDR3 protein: CASRAAGWAGELFF
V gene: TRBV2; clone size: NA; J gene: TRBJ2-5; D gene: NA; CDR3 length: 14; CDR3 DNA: TGTGCCAGCAGTGATTTGTCGGGCGGAGAGACCCAGTACTTC; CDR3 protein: CASSDLSGGETQYF
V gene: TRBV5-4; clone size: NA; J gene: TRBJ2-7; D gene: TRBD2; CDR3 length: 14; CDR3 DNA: TGTGCCAGCAGCTCAGCGGGAGACCTTAAGGAGCAGTACTTC; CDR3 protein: CASSSAGDLKEQYF
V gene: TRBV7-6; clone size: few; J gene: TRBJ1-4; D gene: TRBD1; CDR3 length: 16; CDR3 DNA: TGTGCCAGCAGCCTTCAAAAGACAGGGGCTAATGAAAAACTGTTTTTT; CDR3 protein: CASSLQKTGANEKLFF
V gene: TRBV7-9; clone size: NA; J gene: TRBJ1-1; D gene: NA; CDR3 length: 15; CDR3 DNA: TGTGCCAGCAGCTTAGAACAGGCGAGGAACACTGAAGCTTTCTTT; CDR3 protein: CASSLEQARNTEAFF
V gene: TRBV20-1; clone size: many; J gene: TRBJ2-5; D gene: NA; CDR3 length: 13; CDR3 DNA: TGCAGTGCTAGAGATGGGGGGAAAGAGACCCAGTACTTC; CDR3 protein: CSARDGGKETQYF
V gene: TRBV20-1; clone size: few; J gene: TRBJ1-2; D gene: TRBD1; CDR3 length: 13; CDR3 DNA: TGCAGTGCTAGAAGTCAGGGGGCCTATGGCTACACCTTC; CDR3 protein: CSARSQGAYGYTF
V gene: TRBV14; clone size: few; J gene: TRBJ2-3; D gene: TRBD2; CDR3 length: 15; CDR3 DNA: TGTGCCAGCAGTCATGGACTAGCGTACACAGATACGCAGTATTTT; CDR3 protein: CASSHGLAYTDTQYF
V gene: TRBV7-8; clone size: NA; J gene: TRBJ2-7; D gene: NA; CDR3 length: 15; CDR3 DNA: TGTGCCAGCAGCTTAATCAACAACGAAGGTTACGAGCAGTACTTC; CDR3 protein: CASSLINNEGYEQYF
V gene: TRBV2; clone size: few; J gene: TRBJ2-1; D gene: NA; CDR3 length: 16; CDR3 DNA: TGTGCCAGCAGTCTCTTAAAGCGGAGCTCCTACAATGAGCAGTTCTTC; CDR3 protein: CASSLLKRSSYNEQFF
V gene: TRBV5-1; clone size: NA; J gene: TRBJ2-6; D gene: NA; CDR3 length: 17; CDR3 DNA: TGCGCCAGCAGCCCTACAGGGCTACACTCTGGGGCCAACGTCCTGACTTTC; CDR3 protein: CASSPTGLHSGANVLTF
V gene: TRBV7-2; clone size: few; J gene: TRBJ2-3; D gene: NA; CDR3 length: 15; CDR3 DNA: TGTGCCAGCAGCTTACAAGCGGTCGGACGAGATACGCAGTATTTT; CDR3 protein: CASSLQAVGRDTQYF
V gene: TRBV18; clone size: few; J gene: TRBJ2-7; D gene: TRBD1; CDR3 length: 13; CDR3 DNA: TGTGCCAGCTCAGCGTGGACAGGGATCGAGCAGTACTTC; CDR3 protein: CASSAWTGIEQYF
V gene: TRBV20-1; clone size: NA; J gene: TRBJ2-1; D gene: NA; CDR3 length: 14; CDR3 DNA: TGCAGTGCTAGAAGATCCGGGAGTAAAAATGAGCAGTTCTTC; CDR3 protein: CSARRSGSKNEQFF
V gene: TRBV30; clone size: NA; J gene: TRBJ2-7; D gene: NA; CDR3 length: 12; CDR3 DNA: TGTGCCTGGAGCGGGTACTCACACGAGCAGTACTTC; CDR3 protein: CAWSGYSHEQYF
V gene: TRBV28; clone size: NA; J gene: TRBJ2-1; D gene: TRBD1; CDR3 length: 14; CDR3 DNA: TGTGCCAGCACCCAGAGGGGGCGGGTCAATGAGCAGTTCTTC; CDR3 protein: CASTQRGRVNEQFF
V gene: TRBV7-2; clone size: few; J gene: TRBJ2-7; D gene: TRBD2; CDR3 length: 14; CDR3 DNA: TGTGCCAGCAGCCGGACTAGCGGTCACTACGAGCAGTACTTC; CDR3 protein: CASSRTSGHYEQYF
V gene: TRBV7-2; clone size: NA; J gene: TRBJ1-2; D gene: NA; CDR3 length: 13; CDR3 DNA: TGTGCCAGCAGCTTGTATAACATCTATGGCTACACCTTC; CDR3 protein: CASSLYNIYGYTF
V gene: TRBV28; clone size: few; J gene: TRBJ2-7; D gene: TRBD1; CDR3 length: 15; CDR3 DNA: TGTGCCAGCAGTCCCGGGACAGGGGTGCGATCCGAGCAGTACTTC; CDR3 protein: CASSPGTGVRSEQYF
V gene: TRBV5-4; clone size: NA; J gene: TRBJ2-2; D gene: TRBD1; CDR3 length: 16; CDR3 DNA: TGTGCCAGCACCCCTGGGGGACAGACTAACACCGGGGAGCTGTTTTTT; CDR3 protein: CASTPGGQTNTGELFF
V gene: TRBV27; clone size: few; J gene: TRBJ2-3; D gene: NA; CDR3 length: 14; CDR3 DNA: TGTGCCAGCAGTTTAATGAGGCGCACAGATACGCAGTATTTT; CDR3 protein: CASSLMRRTDTQYF
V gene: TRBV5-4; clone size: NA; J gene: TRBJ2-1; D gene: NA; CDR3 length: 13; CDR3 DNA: TGTGCCAGCAGCTTGGATGGGACCAGGGAGCAGTTCTTC; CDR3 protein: CASSLDGTREQFF
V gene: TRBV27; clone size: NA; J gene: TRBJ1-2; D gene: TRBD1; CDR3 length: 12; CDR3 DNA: TGTGCCAGCAGAGGGACAGTTGGGGGCTACACCTTC; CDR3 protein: CASRGTVGGYTF
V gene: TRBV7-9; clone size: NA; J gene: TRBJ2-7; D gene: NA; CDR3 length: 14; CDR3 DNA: TGTGCCAGCAGCTTACCACAGGGCCCCTACGAGCAGTACTTC; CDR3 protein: CASSLPQGPYEQYF
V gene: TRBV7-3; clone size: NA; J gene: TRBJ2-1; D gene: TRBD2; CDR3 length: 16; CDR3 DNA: TGTGCCAGCAGCCTGACTAGCGGGGGCTCCTACAATGAGCAGTTCTTC; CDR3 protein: CASSLTSGGSYNEQFF